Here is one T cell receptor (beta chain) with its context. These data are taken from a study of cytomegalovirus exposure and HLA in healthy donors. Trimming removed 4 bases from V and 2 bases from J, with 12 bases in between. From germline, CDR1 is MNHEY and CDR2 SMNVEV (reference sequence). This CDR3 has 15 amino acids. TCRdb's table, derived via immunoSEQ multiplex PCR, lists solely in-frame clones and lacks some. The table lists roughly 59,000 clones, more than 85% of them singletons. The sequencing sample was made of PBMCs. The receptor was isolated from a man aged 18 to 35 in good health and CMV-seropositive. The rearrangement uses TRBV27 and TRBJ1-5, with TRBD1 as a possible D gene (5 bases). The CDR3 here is CASSYPTGRNQPQHF. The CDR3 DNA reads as TGTGCCAGCAGTTACCCCACAGGCCGCAATCAGCCCCAGCATTTT.